Listed below are T cell receptor beta chains from one sample, sequenced in a study of blood T cell repertoires in COVID-19. Sequencing was performed with immunoSEQ multiplex PCR; in TCRdb, only in-frame clones are kept and a portion is missing. The sample has approximately 350,000 clones; less than 90% are singletons. Sequencing was carried out using peripheral blood. These receptors all stem from a woman aged 55-70 years with COVID-19, enrolled during active disease. Each CDR3 is given with its conserved first and last residue. Each record gives: D gene, clone size, V gene, J gene, CDR3 protein, CDR3 DNA. A D gene is named only where the DNA matches it firmly. Rows give clone size only sometimes, using once, few, many, or a class for an expanded clone.

d_gene: NA
abundance: once
v_gene: TRBV6-5
j_gene: TRBJ1-1
CDR3aa: CASRKIREDTEAFF
CDR3nt: TGTGCCAGCAGAAAGATCAGGGAGGACACTGAAGCTTTCTTT

d_gene: TRBD1
abundance: few
v_gene: TRBV25-1
j_gene: TRBJ2-3
CDR3aa: CASSEWGTGGTDTQYF
CDR3nt: TGTGCCAGCAGTGAATGGGGGACAGGGGGGACAGATACGCAGTATTTT

d_gene: TRBD1
abundance: NA
v_gene: TRBV19
j_gene: TRBJ1-2
CDR3aa: CASNPRDRVEYGYTF
CDR3nt: TGTGCCAGTAACCCTAGGGACAGGGTGGAATATGGCTACACCTTC

d_gene: TRBD1
abundance: NA
v_gene: TRBV10-3
j_gene: TRBJ1-5
CDR3aa: CAISETHGQGQYQPQHF
CDR3nt: TGTGCCATCAGTGAGACTCATGGACAGGGCCAATATCAGCCCCAGCATTTT

d_gene: NA
abundance: NA
v_gene: TRBV11-3
j_gene: TRBJ1-2
CDR3aa: CASSPTPSPNYGYTF
CDR3nt: TGTGCCAGCAGTCCCACCCCGAGTCCTAACTATGGCTACACCTTC

d_gene: NA
abundance: once
v_gene: TRBV12-5
j_gene: TRBJ2-7
CDR3aa: CASGLGLREQYF
CDR3nt: TGTGCTAGTGGTTTGGGCCTCAGGGAGCAGTACTTC

d_gene: NA
abundance: NA
v_gene: TRBV21-1
j_gene: TRBJ1-2
CDR3aa: CASSKAGTGWLSNYGYTF
CDR3nt: TGTGCCAGCAGCAAAGCGGGGACAGGGTGGTTGTCTAACTATGGCTACACCTTC

d_gene: TRBD1
abundance: NA
v_gene: TRBV7-9
j_gene: TRBJ2-5
CDR3aa: CASSTRTGGLEETQYF
CDR3nt: TGTGCCAGCAGCACGCGGACAGGGGGTTTGGAAGAGACCCAGTACTTC

d_gene: NA
abundance: NA
v_gene: TRBV4-2
j_gene: TRBJ2-6
CDR3aa: CASSQDGGTGANVLTF
CDR3nt: TGTGCCAGCAGCCAAGACGGAGGGACCGGGGCCAACGTCCTGACTTTC

d_gene: NA
abundance: few
v_gene: TRBV5-5
j_gene: TRBJ1-2
CDR3aa: CASSVNEIDYGYTF
CDR3nt: TGTGCCAGCAGCGTCAATGAGATCGACTATGGCTACACCTTC

d_gene: TRBD1
abundance: NA
v_gene: TRBV30
j_gene: TRBJ1-5
CDR3aa: CAWSAPGTVRNQPQHF
CDR3nt: TGTGCCTGGAGTGCCCCCGGGACAGTAAGAAATCAGCCCCAGCATTTT

d_gene: TRBD2
abundance: NA
v_gene: TRBV7-2
j_gene: TRBJ2-1
CDR3aa: CASSTPTSGGAYNEQFF
CDR3nt: TGTGCCAGCAGCACCCCGACTAGCGGGGGGGCTTACAATGAGCAGTTCTTC

d_gene: NA
abundance: NA
v_gene: TRBV27
j_gene: TRBJ2-7
CDR3aa: CASWSPGRGSYEQYF
CDR3nt: TGTGCCAGCTGGTCCCCGGGGAGGGGGTCCTACGAGCAGTACTTC

d_gene: TRBD2
abundance: NA
v_gene: TRBV30
j_gene: TRBJ2-3
CDR3aa: CAWSIGLAGRSWYF
CDR3nt: TGTGCCTGGAGTATCGGACTAGCGGGGCGGTCGTGGTATTTT

d_gene: TRBD2
abundance: NA
v_gene: TRBV6-2/TRBV6-3
j_gene: TRBJ2-3
CDR3aa: CASSSARRGVRDTQYF
CDR3nt: TGTGCCAGCAGCTCCGCCCGGCGGGGGGTCCGTGATACGCAGTATTTT

d_gene: TRBD2
abundance: few
v_gene: TRBV5-1
j_gene: TRBJ2-3
CDR3aa: CASSWGAGGYTDTQYF
CDR3nt: TGCGCCAGCAGCTGGGGAGCGGGGGGTTACACAGATACGCAGTATTTT

d_gene: NA
abundance: NA
v_gene: TRBV6-2/TRBV6-3
j_gene: TRBJ1-2
CDR3aa: CASSSPSRELRRGYTF
CDR3nt: TGTGCCAGCAGTTCTCCAAGCCGCGAGCTGAGGAGGGGCTACACCTTC

d_gene: TRBD1
abundance: NA
v_gene: TRBV6-5
j_gene: TRBJ1-5
CDR3aa: CASSPSGGSQPQHF
CDR3nt: TGTGCCAGCAGTCCCTCAGGGGGAAGTCAGCCCCAGCATTTT

d_gene: NA
abundance: NA
v_gene: TRBV3-1/TRBV3-2
j_gene: TRBJ1-2
CDR3aa: CASSQRGTSNYGYTF
CDR3nt: TGTGCCAGCAGCCAGAGGGGGACATCAAACTATGGCTACACCTTC

d_gene: NA
abundance: NA
v_gene: TRBV4-2
j_gene: TRBJ2-3
CDR3aa: CASSQLTAVEAQYF
CDR3nt: TGTGCCAGCAGCCAACTTACTGCGGTCGAGGCGCAGTATTTT

d_gene: TRBD1
abundance: many
v_gene: TRBV4-2
j_gene: TRBJ2-7
CDR3aa: CASSQDEGASYEQYF
CDR3nt: TGTGCCAGCAGCCAAGATGAGGGGGCCTCCTACGAGCAGTACTTC

d_gene: TRBD2
abundance: NA
v_gene: TRBV4-2
j_gene: TRBJ2-7
CDR3aa: CASSQDWRGNSYEQYF
CDR3nt: TGTGCCAGCAGCCAAGACTGGCGGGGGAACTCCTACGAGCAGTACTTC

d_gene: TRBD1
abundance: NA
v_gene: TRBV4-1
j_gene: TRBJ2-7
CDR3aa: CASSLGTGTYEQYF
CDR3nt: TGCGCCAGCAGCCTCGGGACAGGGACCTACGAGCAGTACTTC

d_gene: TRBD1
abundance: NA
v_gene: TRBV5-1
j_gene: TRBJ2-5
CDR3aa: CASSFLGQAIETQYF
CDR3nt: TGCGCCAGCAGCTTTCTGGGACAGGCTATAGAGACCCAGTACTTC

d_gene: NA
abundance: NA
v_gene: TRBV7-3
j_gene: TRBJ2-1
CDR3aa: CASSLTSDRNEQFF
CDR3nt: TGTGCCAGCAGCTTAACTAGCGACCGCAATGAGCAGTTCTTC

d_gene: NA
abundance: NA
v_gene: TRBV12-3/TRBV12-4
j_gene: TRBJ1-1
CDR3aa: CASSFGPAREAFF
CDR3nt: TGTGCCAGCAGTTTTGGGCCCGCCCGAGAAGCTTTCTTT

d_gene: NA
abundance: NA
v_gene: TRBV19
j_gene: TRBJ1-5
CDR3aa: CASSPGRNQPQHF
CDR3nt: TGTGCCAGTAGTCCGGGGAGGAATCAGCCCCAGCATTTT

d_gene: TRBD1
abundance: NA
v_gene: TRBV2
j_gene: TRBJ2-7
CDR3aa: CASRDRTYEQYF
CDR3nt: TGTGCCAGCCGGGACAGAACCTACGAGCAGTACTTC

d_gene: NA
abundance: NA
v_gene: TRBV7-9
j_gene: TRBJ2-5
CDR3aa: CASSITEETQYF
CDR3nt: TGTGCCAGCAGCATTACAGAAGAGACCCAGTACTTC

d_gene: TRBD1
abundance: NA
v_gene: TRBV6-1
j_gene: TRBJ2-2
CDR3aa: CASSEGQGAQAGELFF
CDR3nt: TGTGCCAGCAGTGAAGGACAGGGGGCGCAGGCCGGGGAGCTGTTTTTT

d_gene: NA
abundance: NA
v_gene: TRBV6-5
j_gene: TRBJ2-7
CDR3aa: CASSYSPGTYEQYF
CDR3nt: TGTGCCAGCAGTTACTCTCCGGGGACCTACGAGCAGTACTTC

d_gene: TRBD1
abundance: NA
v_gene: TRBV5-1
j_gene: TRBJ2-3
CDR3aa: CASSRTGTTDTQYF
CDR3nt: TGCGCCAGCAGCCGGACAGGGACCACAGATACGCAGTATTTT

d_gene: TRBD1
abundance: NA
v_gene: TRBV9
j_gene: TRBJ1-1
CDR3aa: CASSPQASGQGTEAFF
CDR3nt: TGTGCCAGCAGTCCCCAAGCCTCCGGACAGGGCACTGAAGCTTTCTTT

d_gene: NA
abundance: NA
v_gene: TRBV5-1
j_gene: TRBJ1-4
CDR3aa: CASSLQGFNEKLFF
CDR3nt: TGCGCCAGCAGCTTACAGGGTTTTAATGAAAAACTGTTTTTT

d_gene: TRBD1
abundance: few
v_gene: TRBV19
j_gene: TRBJ1-1
CDR3aa: CASSIGDRGDTEAFF
CDR3nt: TGTGCCAGTAGTATAGGGGACAGGGGGGACACTGAAGCTTTCTTT

d_gene: TRBD1
abundance: NA
v_gene: TRBV30
j_gene: TRBJ2-6
CDR3aa: CAWAGGPGANVLTF
CDR3nt: TGTGCCTGGGCAGGGGGCCCTGGGGCCAACGTCCTGACTTTC